These T cell receptor beta chains were read from a single sample in a study of blood T cell repertoires in COVID-19. Here immunoSEQ multiplex PCR was the method, and the copy in TCRdb shows in-frame clones only, minus some. The table records 130,000 to 150,000 clones, 70% to 90% of them present only once. Sequences were obtained from peripheral blood. All receptors come from a man in his fifties or sixties with active or convalescent COVID-19. The CDR3 runs from the conserved cysteine through the conserved F or W. The order of the fields is V gene, clone size, D gene, J gene, CDR3 length, CDR3 DNA, CDR3 protein. D genes are given only for firm matches. Not every row has a clone size; where given, it reads once, few, many or a size class.

V gene: TRBV29-1; clone size: NA; D gene: TRBD1; J gene: TRBJ1-1; CDR3 length: 13; CDR3 DNA: TGCAGCTCCCGACAGGGGGCGCTTCTTGAAGCTTTCTTT; CDR3 protein: CSSRQGALLEAFF
V gene: TRBV6-5; clone size: NA; D gene: NA; J gene: TRBJ1-6; CDR3 length: 15; CDR3 DNA: TGTGCCAGCAGACCGCCTGGCGGCGGGGTTTCACCCCTCCACTTT; CDR3 protein: CASRPPGGGVSPLHF
V gene: TRBV5-1; clone size: NA; D gene: TRBD2; J gene: TRBJ2-7; CDR3 length: 15; CDR3 DNA: TGCGCCAGCAGCTTGGTAGCTAGCGGCTCCTACGAGCAGTACTTC; CDR3 protein: CASSLVASGSYEQYF
V gene: TRBV5-6; clone size: NA; D gene: NA; J gene: TRBJ2-3; CDR3 length: 12; CDR3 DNA: TGTGCCAGCAGCTTGTCGGACAATACGCAGTATTTT; CDR3 protein: CASSLSDNTQYF
V gene: TRBV4-2; clone size: once; D gene: NA; J gene: TRBJ2-7; CDR3 length: 15; CDR3 DNA: TGTGCCAGCAGCCAAGAGAGGGGAGGCGGGTACGAGCAGTACTTC; CDR3 protein: CASSQERGGGYEQYF
V gene: TRBV2; clone size: NA; D gene: NA; J gene: TRBJ1-4; CDR3 length: 14; CDR3 DNA: TGTGCCAGCAGTCCGGACAGTCGGTATGAAAAACTGTTTTTT; CDR3 protein: CASSPDSRYEKLFF
V gene: TRBV7-6; clone size: NA; D gene: TRBD1; J gene: TRBJ1-6; CDR3 length: 15; CDR3 DNA: TGTGCCAGCAGCCGGGACAGCCTCTATAATTCACCCCTCCACTTT; CDR3 protein: CASSRDSLYNSPLHF
V gene: TRBV30; clone size: NA; D gene: TRBD2; J gene: TRBJ2-3; CDR3 length: 17; CDR3 DNA: TGTGCCTGGAGCGCCCCCGGGACTAGCGGGAGCACAGATACGCAGTATTTT; CDR3 protein: CAWSAPGTSGSTDTQYF
V gene: TRBV24-1; clone size: once; D gene: TRBD1; J gene: TRBJ1-4; CDR3 length: 17; CDR3 DNA: TGTGCCACCAGTGACACACCCAGGGGGCCGGAAGATGGAAAACTGTTTTTT; CDR3 protein: CATSDTPRGPEDGKLFF
V gene: TRBV5-3; clone size: NA; D gene: TRBD1; J gene: TRBJ1-2; CDR3 length: 13; CDR3 DNA: TGTGCCAGAAGCTGGGACAGGGGTTATGGCTACACCTTC; CDR3 protein: CARSWDRGYGYTF
V gene: TRBV28; clone size: NA; D gene: TRBD1; J gene: TRBJ2-7; CDR3 length: 14; CDR3 DNA: TGTGCCAGCAACCCCCCCGACAGGGGGGGAAAGCAGTACTTC; CDR3 protein: CASNPPDRGGKQYF
V gene: TRBV7-9; clone size: NA; D gene: NA; J gene: TRBJ2-2; CDR3 length: 14; CDR3 DNA: TGTGCCAGCAGCCCTCTATCAGGGGCCGGGGAGCTGTTTTTT; CDR3 protein: CASSPLSGAGELFF
V gene: TRBV30; clone size: NA; D gene: TRBD2; J gene: TRBJ2-3; CDR3 length: 13; CDR3 DNA: TGTGCCTGGGCTAGCGGGAACACAGATACGCAGTATTTT; CDR3 protein: CAWASGNTDTQYF
V gene: TRBV19; clone size: NA; D gene: TRBD2; J gene: TRBJ2-5; CDR3 length: 15; CDR3 DNA: TGTGCCAGTAGTATGGCGGCGGGAGCGGGGGAGACCCAGTACTTC; CDR3 protein: CASSMAAGAGETQYF
V gene: TRBV5-5; clone size: NA; D gene: TRBD2; J gene: TRBJ2-1; CDR3 length: 17; CDR3 DNA: TGTGCCAGCAGCTTCAGGAGGGGGACTAGCGGGGCGAATGAGCAGTTCTTC; CDR3 protein: CASSFRRGTSGANEQFF
V gene: TRBV10-1; clone size: NA; D gene: TRBD1; J gene: TRBJ2-4; CDR3 length: 19; CDR3 DNA: TGCGCCAGCAGTGAGAGAGGACAGGCCCCGAGGACGGCCAAAAACATTCAGTACTTC; CDR3 protein: CASSERGQAPRTAKNIQYF
V gene: TRBV19; clone size: NA; D gene: TRBD1; J gene: TRBJ2-1; CDR3 length: 15; CDR3 DNA: TGTGCCAGTAGTCGGGACAGGGACTCCTACAATGAGCAGTTCTTC; CDR3 protein: CASSRDRDSYNEQFF
V gene: TRBV6-5; clone size: NA; D gene: NA; J gene: TRBJ2-3; CDR3 length: 13; CDR3 DNA: TGTGCCAGCAGTAGACAGAACACAGATACGCAGTATTTT; CDR3 protein: CASSRQNTDTQYF
V gene: TRBV12-3/TRBV12-4; clone size: NA; D gene: NA; J gene: TRBJ2-2; CDR3 length: 12; CDR3 DNA: TGTGCCAGCAGCACGAACACCGGGGAGCTGTTTTTT; CDR3 protein: CASSTNTGELFF
V gene: TRBV24-1; clone size: few; D gene: TRBD2; J gene: TRBJ2-1; CDR3 length: 16; CDR3 DNA: TGTGCCACCAGTGGAAAAGCGGGAGAACCCTACAATGAGCAGTTCTTC; CDR3 protein: CATSGKAGEPYNEQFF
V gene: TRBV28; clone size: once; D gene: TRBD2; J gene: TRBJ2-1; CDR3 length: 15; CDR3 DNA: TGTGCCAGCAGACCTCCTCCGACTAGCGTGGGTGAGCAGTTCTTC; CDR3 protein: CASRPPPTSVGEQFF
V gene: TRBV25-1; clone size: NA; D gene: TRBD2; J gene: TRBJ2-1; CDR3 length: 15; CDR3 DNA: TGTGCCAGCAGTGGTAGCGGGAGCTCCTACAATGAGCAGTTCTTC; CDR3 protein: CASSGSGSSYNEQFF
V gene: TRBV18; clone size: NA; D gene: NA; J gene: TRBJ1-1; CDR3 length: 13; CDR3 DNA: TGTGCCAGCTCGCCCATAGAAAACGCTGAAGCTTTCTTT; CDR3 protein: CASSPIENAEAFF
V gene: TRBV12-3/TRBV12-4; clone size: NA; D gene: NA; J gene: TRBJ1-5; CDR3 length: 12; CDR3 DNA: TGTGCCAGCAGCCTCTCGGGGGAACCCCAGCATTTT; CDR3 protein: CASSLSGEPQHF
V gene: TRBV2; clone size: NA; D gene: TRBD2; J gene: TRBJ2-7; CDR3 length: 15; CDR3 DNA: TGTGCCAGCAGTCCAGGACTAGCGGGAGTTTACGAGCAGTACTTC; CDR3 protein: CASSPGLAGVYEQYF
V gene: TRBV27; clone size: NA; D gene: TRBD1; J gene: TRBJ2-2; CDR3 length: 14; CDR3 DNA: TGTGCCAGCCTTGACAGGGCGGACACCGGGGAGCTGTTTTTT; CDR3 protein: CASLDRADTGELFF
V gene: TRBV5-1; clone size: NA; D gene: NA; J gene: TRBJ1-5; CDR3 length: 15; CDR3 DNA: TGCGCCAGCAGCTTGGGCAGGGGCCCGAATCAGCCCCAGCATTTT; CDR3 protein: CASSLGRGPNQPQHF
V gene: TRBV5-4; clone size: few; D gene: TRBD1; J gene: TRBJ2-1; CDR3 length: 15; CDR3 DNA: TGTGCCAGCAGCTTGGCTGGACAGGGTATCGGTGAGCAGTTCTTC; CDR3 protein: CASSLAGQGIGEQFF
V gene: TRBV10-3; clone size: NA; D gene: NA; J gene: TRBJ2-1; CDR3 length: 12; CDR3 DNA: TGTGCCATCAGTGGCTACCGGGAGTTTCTGTTCTTC; CDR3 protein: CAISGYREFLFF
V gene: TRBV7-2; clone size: NA; D gene: TRBD2; J gene: TRBJ2-1; CDR3 length: 14; CDR3 DNA: TGTGCCAGCAGCGCGGGAGGGAGTAACAATGAGCAGTTCTTC; CDR3 protein: CASSAGGSNNEQFF
V gene: TRBV5-1; clone size: NA; D gene: TRBD1; J gene: TRBJ2-5; CDR3 length: 13; CDR3 DNA: TGCGCCAGCAGACCCAGGACAGGGGGTACCCAGTACTTC; CDR3 protein: CASRPRTGGTQYF
V gene: TRBV29-1; clone size: NA; D gene: TRBD2; J gene: TRBJ2-1; CDR3 length: 16; CDR3 DNA: TGCAGCGTGGACAGGACTAGCGGGAGCTTTATGGATGAGCAGTTCTTC; CDR3 protein: CSVDRTSGSFMDEQFF
V gene: TRBV5-4; clone size: NA; D gene: TRBD2; J gene: TRBJ2-3; CDR3 length: 17; CDR3 DNA: TGTGCCAGCAGATTCGACACTAGCGGGTCCTACACAGATACGCAGTATTTT; CDR3 protein: CASRFDTSGSYTDTQYF
V gene: TRBV29-1; clone size: NA; D gene: TRBD1; J gene: TRBJ2-4; CDR3 length: 14; CDR3 DNA: TGCAGCGTTGAGACAGGGGTTTCCAAAAACATTCAGTACTTC; CDR3 protein: CSVETGVSKNIQYF
V gene: TRBV18; clone size: NA; D gene: TRBD1; J gene: TRBJ1-1; CDR3 length: 13; CDR3 DNA: TGTGCCAGCTCACGACAGGGGCACACTGAAGCTTTCTTT; CDR3 protein: CASSRQGHTEAFF
V gene: TRBV7-9; clone size: NA; D gene: TRBD1; J gene: TRBJ2-7; CDR3 length: 17; CDR3 DNA: TGTGCCAGCGGATTCGGACAGGACTTTCCCCTTTCCTACGAGCAGTACTTC; CDR3 protein: CASGFGQDFPLSYEQYF
V gene: TRBV5-1; clone size: many; D gene: NA; J gene: TRBJ1-6; CDR3 length: 14; CDR3 DNA: TGCGCCAGCAGCTTAGAACAGTATAATTCACCCCTCCACTTT; CDR3 protein: CASSLEQYNSPLHF
V gene: TRBV11-2; clone size: NA; D gene: NA; J gene: TRBJ2-1; CDR3 length: 13; CDR3 DNA: TGTGCCAGCAGCTTGACAGTTTACAATGAGCAGTTCTTC; CDR3 protein: CASSLTVYNEQFF
V gene: TRBV5-1; clone size: NA; D gene: NA; J gene: TRBJ1-1; CDR3 length: 13; CDR3 DNA: TGCGCCAGCAGCTTGGCAGTGAACACTGAAGCTTTCTTT; CDR3 protein: CASSLAVNTEAFF
V gene: TRBV27; clone size: NA; D gene: TRBD1; J gene: TRBJ1-6; CDR3 length: 16; CDR3 DNA: TGTGCCAGCAGCCCACAGGGGTTTGGGAGTAATTCACCCCTCCACTTT; CDR3 protein: CASSPQGFGSNSPLHF
V gene: TRBV5-4; clone size: NA; D gene: TRBD1; J gene: TRBJ1-2; CDR3 length: 15; CDR3 DNA: TGTGCCAGCAGCTCACAGGGGACCCCTAACTATGGCTACACCTTC; CDR3 protein: CASSSQGTPNYGYTF
V gene: TRBV19; clone size: once; D gene: TRBD1; J gene: TRBJ1-2; CDR3 length: 15; CDR3 DNA: TGTGCCAGTACCGGACAGGGGCGAGGGTTCTATGGCTACACCTTC; CDR3 protein: CASTGQGRGFYGYTF
V gene: TRBV7-3; clone size: NA; D gene: NA; J gene: TRBJ2-3; CDR3 length: 14; CDR3 DNA: TGTGCCAGCAGCTTAGGGCAGACCATAGATACGCAGTATTTT; CDR3 protein: CASSLGQTIDTQYF
V gene: TRBV5-4; clone size: NA; D gene: NA; J gene: TRBJ2-1; CDR3 length: 14; CDR3 DNA: TGTGCCAGCAGCTTGACAGGGAAGAGGAATGAGCAGTTCTTC; CDR3 protein: CASSLTGKRNEQFF
V gene: TRBV30; clone size: NA; D gene: TRBD2; J gene: TRBJ2-1; CDR3 length: 15; CDR3 DNA: TGTGCCTGGAGTAACGTACTAGCGGGCCACAATGAGCAGTTCTTC; CDR3 protein: CAWSNVLAGHNEQFF
V gene: TRBV24-1; clone size: NA; D gene: NA; J gene: TRBJ2-3; CDR3 length: 16; CDR3 DNA: TGTGCCACCAGTGATGAAGGTGCGGCTAGCACAGATACGCAGTATTTT; CDR3 protein: CATSDEGAASTDTQYF
V gene: TRBV7-2; clone size: NA; D gene: TRBD1; J gene: TRBJ2-5; CDR3 length: 14; CDR3 DNA: TGTGCCAGCAGCATCGGACAGGGACAAGAGACCCAGTACTTC; CDR3 protein: CASSIGQGQETQYF
V gene: TRBV6-1; clone size: NA; D gene: NA; J gene: TRBJ1-5; CDR3 length: 14; CDR3 DNA: TGTGCCAGCCGATGGACAGCTAGCAATCAGCCCCAGCATTTT; CDR3 protein: CASRWTASNQPQHF
V gene: TRBV3-1/TRBV3-2; clone size: few; D gene: TRBD1; J gene: TRBJ1-6; CDR3 length: 16; CDR3 DNA: TGTGCCAGCAGCCTGCTGGCGGGACAGACAAATTCACCCCTCCACTTT; CDR3 protein: CASSLLAGQTNSPLHF
V gene: TRBV12-3/TRBV12-4; clone size: NA; D gene: NA; J gene: TRBJ1-1; CDR3 length: 13; CDR3 DNA: TGTGCCAGCAGCCCTACCTACGGCACTGAAGCTTTCTTT; CDR3 protein: CASSPTYGTEAFF
V gene: TRBV18; clone size: NA; D gene: NA; J gene: TRBJ1-6; CDR3 length: 13; CDR3 DNA: TGTGCCAGCTCACCGACAGATAATTCACCCCTCCACTTT; CDR3 protein: CASSPTDNSPLHF
V gene: TRBV9; clone size: few; D gene: NA; J gene: TRBJ2-7; CDR3 length: 14; CDR3 DNA: TGTGCCAGCAGCCCCCGTACAGGGAACTACGAGCAGTACTTC; CDR3 protein: CASSPRTGNYEQYF
V gene: TRBV25-1; clone size: NA; D gene: NA; J gene: TRBJ2-1; CDR3 length: 14; CDR3 DNA: TGTGCCAGCAGTAACGGACTGGTATACAATGAGCAGTTCTTC; CDR3 protein: CASSNGLVYNEQFF
V gene: TRBV19; clone size: NA; D gene: TRBD2; J gene: TRBJ2-7; CDR3 length: 15; CDR3 DNA: TGTGCCAGTAGTACCGGGACTAGCGGGGTTGGGGAGCAGTACTTC; CDR3 protein: CASSTGTSGVGEQYF
V gene: TRBV27; clone size: NA; D gene: NA; J gene: TRBJ2-7; CDR3 length: 15; CDR3 DNA: TGTGCCAGCAGTTGGGCGGGGAGAGGAACCTACGAGCAGTACTTC; CDR3 protein: CASSWAGRGTYEQYF
V gene: TRBV19; clone size: NA; D gene: NA; J gene: TRBJ1-5; CDR3 length: 14; CDR3 DNA: TGTGCCAGTAGACCTACCCATAGCAATCAGCCCCAGCATTTT; CDR3 protein: CASRPTHSNQPQHF
V gene: TRBV4-3; clone size: NA; D gene: TRBD1; J gene: TRBJ2-7; CDR3 length: 15; CDR3 DNA: TGCGCCAGCAGCCTCGGACAGGCGTTAGCCTACGAGCAGTACTTC; CDR3 protein: CASSLGQALAYEQYF
V gene: TRBV19; clone size: NA; D gene: NA; J gene: TRBJ2-3; CDR3 length: 16; CDR3 DNA: TGTGCCAGTAACCCCCTGTTTAGGACAACCACAGATACGCAGTATTTT; CDR3 protein: CASNPLFRTTTDTQYF
V gene: TRBV7-2; clone size: few; D gene: NA; J gene: TRBJ2-5; CDR3 length: 14; CDR3 DNA: TGTGCCAGCAGCCCCTGGGGGGGCAGGGAGACCCAGTACTTC; CDR3 protein: CASSPWGGRETQYF